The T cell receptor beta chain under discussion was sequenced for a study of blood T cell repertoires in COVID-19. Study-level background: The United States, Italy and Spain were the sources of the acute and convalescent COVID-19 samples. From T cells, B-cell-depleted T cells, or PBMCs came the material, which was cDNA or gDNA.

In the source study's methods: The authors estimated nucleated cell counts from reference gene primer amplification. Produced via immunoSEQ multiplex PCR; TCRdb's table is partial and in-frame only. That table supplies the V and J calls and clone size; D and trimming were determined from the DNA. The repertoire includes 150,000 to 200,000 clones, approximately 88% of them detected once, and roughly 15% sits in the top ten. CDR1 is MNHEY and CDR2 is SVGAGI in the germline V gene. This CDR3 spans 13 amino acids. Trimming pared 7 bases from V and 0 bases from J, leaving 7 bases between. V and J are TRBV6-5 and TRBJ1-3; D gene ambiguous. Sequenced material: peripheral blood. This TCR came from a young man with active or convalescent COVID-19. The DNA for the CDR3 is TGTGCCAGCATGACTAGCTCTGGAAACACCATATATTTT. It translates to CASMTSSGNTIYF.